What follows describes a single T cell receptor beta chain. This record belongs to a study of shared clonotypes between healthy human individuals. Across the study: Each donor's CD4 naive and CD4 memory cells filled three plates apiece, CD8 naive two, and CD8 memory one.

Deep-level settings were used for running the assay. Assay: immunoSEQ multiplex PCR; the TCRdb copy retains only in-frame clones and omits some. This repertoire shows millions of clones, 90% to 95% found once; its top ten account for more than 0.1%. Each donor was a Caucasian adult residing in Nashville, Tennessee. Sequencing was done on a sample of naive CD4+ T cells sorted from blood. Stated subset: CD45RA+ positively selected. The source of this sequence is a man younger than 35 in good health.

CDR3 in DNA: TGCGCCAGCAGAATTGAGGCGGGGAACACCGGGGAGCTGTTTTTT. As protein: CASRIEAGNTGELFF. The chain links TRBV5-1 to TRBJ2-2; TRBD2 is a possible D gene (5 bases). Germline loops: CDR1 SGHRS, CDR2 YFSETQ. The CDR3 has 15 amino acids. V gave up 5 bases and J gave up 1 base, with 12 bases separating them.